This T cell receptor beta chain was captured by sequencing in a study of T-cell memory formation after mild COVID-19. The overall study: TCR clusters were largely donor specific.

This CDR3 contains 13 residues. From germline, CDR1 is MNHNS and CDR2 SASEGT. The V end was cut by 5 bases, the J end by 3 bases, with 10 bases between. The study, taken as a whole, reports: The authors did not confirm SARS-CoV-2 specificity of second-wave clones peaking day 37. Mainly CM and EM harbored the contracting CD4+ clones; mainly EMRA harbored the CD8+ ones.

Remarks on this clonotype: The antigen remains unidentified.

Using constant-segment primers, 5'RACE produced TCR alpha and TCR beta cDNA libraries carrying sample barcodes and UMIs. TCRdb reanalysed the 5' RACE reads using MiXCR and keeps one entry per CDR3 protein. Among 350,000 to 450,000 distinct CDR3 sequences listed, around 15% were seen once. The sample was PBMCs or a T cell subset sorted from them (not recorded which). The TCR sequence derives from a man between 18 and 29 years old who had mild COVID-19 (a few samples of this study predate the infection). Cell type and time point are not known. The chain couples TRBV6-1 to TRBJ2-5; D not resolved. The CDR3 nucleotides read TGTGCCAGCAGTATGATGCCCGAAGAGACCCAGTACTTC. Residues: CASSMMPEETQYF.